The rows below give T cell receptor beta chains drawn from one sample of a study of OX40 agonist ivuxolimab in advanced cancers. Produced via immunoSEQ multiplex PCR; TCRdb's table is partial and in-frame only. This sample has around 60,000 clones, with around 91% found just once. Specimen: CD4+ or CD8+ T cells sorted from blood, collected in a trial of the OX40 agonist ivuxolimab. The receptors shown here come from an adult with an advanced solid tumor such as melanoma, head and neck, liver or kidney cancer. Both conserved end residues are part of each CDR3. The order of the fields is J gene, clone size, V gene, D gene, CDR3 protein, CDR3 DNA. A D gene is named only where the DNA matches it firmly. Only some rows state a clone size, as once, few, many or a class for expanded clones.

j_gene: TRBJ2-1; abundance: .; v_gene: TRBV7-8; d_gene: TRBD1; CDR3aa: CASSPGEGQGSNEQFF; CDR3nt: TGTGCCAGCAGCCCGGGGGAAGGACAGGGAAGCAATGAGCAGTTCTTC
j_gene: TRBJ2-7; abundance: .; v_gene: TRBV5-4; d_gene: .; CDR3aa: CASSFWDIPPYEQYF; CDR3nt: TGTGCCAGCAGCTTTTGGGACATACCCCCCTACGAGCAGTACTTC
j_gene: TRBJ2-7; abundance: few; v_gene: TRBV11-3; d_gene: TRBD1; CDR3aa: CASSLVHRGDEQYF; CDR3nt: TGTGCCAGCAGCTTAGTACACAGGGGAGACGAGCAGTACTTC
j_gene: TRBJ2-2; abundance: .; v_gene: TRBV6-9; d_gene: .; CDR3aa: CASSYGTTNTGELFF; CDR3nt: TGTGCCAGCAGTTACGGGACAACGAACACCGGGGAGCTGTTTTTT
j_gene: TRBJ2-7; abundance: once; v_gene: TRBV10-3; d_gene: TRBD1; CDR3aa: CAISGQGHEQYF; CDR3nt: TGTGCCATCAGTGGACAGGGCCACGAGCAGTACTTC
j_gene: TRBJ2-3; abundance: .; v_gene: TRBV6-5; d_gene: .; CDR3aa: CASSIGAQLTDTQYF; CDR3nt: TGTGCCAGCAGTATCGGGGCCCAACTTACAGATACGCAGTATTTT
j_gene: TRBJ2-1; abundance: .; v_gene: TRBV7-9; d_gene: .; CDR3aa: CASRQTNNEQFF; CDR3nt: TGTGCCAGCAGGCAGACTAACAATGAGCAGTTCTTC
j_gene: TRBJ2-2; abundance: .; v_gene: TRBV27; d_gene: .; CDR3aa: CASRDQTGELFF; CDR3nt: TGTGCCAGCAGAGACCAAACCGGGGAGCTGTTTTTT
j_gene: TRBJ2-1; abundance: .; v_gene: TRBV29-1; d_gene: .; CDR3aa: CSAGTGLYNEQFF; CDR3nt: TGCAGCGCCGGGACGGGACTTTACAATGAGCAGTTCTTC
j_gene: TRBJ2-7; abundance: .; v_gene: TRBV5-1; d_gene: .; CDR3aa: CASSPGGGSNEQYF; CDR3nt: TGCGCCAGCAGTCCTGGAGGGGGCTCCAACGAGCAGTACTTC
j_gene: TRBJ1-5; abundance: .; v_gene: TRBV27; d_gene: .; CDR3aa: CASSITLADSNQPQHF; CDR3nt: TGTGCCAGCAGTATCACTTTGGCGGATAGCAATCAGCCCCAGCATTTT
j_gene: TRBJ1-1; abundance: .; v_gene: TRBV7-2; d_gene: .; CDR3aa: CASSHRTEREKDTEAFF; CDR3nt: TGTGCCAGCAGCCACAGGACAGAGAGAGAGAAGGACACTGAAGCTTTCTTT
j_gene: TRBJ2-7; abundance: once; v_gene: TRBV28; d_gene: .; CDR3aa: CASKVAHEQYF; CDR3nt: TGTGCCTCGAAGGTGGCACACGAGCAGTACTTC
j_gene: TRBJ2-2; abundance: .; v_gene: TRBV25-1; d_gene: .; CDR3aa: CASSEGRAGELFF; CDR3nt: TGTGCCAGCAGTGAAGGCAGGGCCGGGGAGCTGTTTTTT
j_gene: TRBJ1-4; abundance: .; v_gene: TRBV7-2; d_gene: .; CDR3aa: CASSFLNNEKLFF; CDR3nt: TGTGCCAGCAGCTTTTTAAATAATGAAAAACTGTTTTTT
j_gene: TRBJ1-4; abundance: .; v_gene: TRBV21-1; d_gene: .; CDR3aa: CASRTVLSNEKLFF; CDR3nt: TGTGCCAGTCGGACAGTCCTGAGTAATGAAAAACTGTTTTTT
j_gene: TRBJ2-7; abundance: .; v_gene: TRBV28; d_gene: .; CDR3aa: CASSFPSYEQYF; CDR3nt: TGTGCCAGCAGTTTTCCTTCCTACGAGCAGTACTTC
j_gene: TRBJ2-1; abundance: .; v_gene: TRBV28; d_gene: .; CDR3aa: CATSNFEQFF; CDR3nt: TGTGCCACCTCTAATTTTGAGCAGTTCTTC
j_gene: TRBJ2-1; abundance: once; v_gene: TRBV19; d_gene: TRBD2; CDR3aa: CASSIDLASGYNEQFF; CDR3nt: TGTGCCAGTAGTATAGATCTCGCTAGCGGGTACAATGAGCAGTTCTTC
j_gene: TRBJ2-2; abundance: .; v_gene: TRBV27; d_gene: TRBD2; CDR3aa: CASSWSSGTPGELFF; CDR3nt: TGTGCCAGCAGTTGGAGTAGCGGGACCCCCGGGGAGCTGTTTTTT
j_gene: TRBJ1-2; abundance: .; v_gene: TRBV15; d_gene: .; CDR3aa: CATSREPRDLTWWGYTF; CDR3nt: TGTGCCACCAGCAGGGAACCCCGGGACTTAACGTGGTGGGGCTACACCTTC
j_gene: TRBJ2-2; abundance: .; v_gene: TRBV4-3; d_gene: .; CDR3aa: CASSQATTGPRGELFF; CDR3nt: TGCGCCAGCAGCCAGGCTACGACAGGACCCCGAGGGGAGCTGTTTTTT
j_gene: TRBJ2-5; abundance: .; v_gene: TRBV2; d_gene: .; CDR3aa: CASNPGIAVQETQYF; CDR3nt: TGTGCCAGCAACCCAGGTATAGCGGTTCAAGAGACCCAGTACTTC
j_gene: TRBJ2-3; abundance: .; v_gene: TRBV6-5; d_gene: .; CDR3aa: CASSYSRQGRDTQYF; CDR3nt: TGTGCCAGCAGTTACTCGAGGCAGGGGCGTGATACGCAGTATTTT
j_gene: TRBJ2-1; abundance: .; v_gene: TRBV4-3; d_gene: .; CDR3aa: CASSQRSDEQFF; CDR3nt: TGCGCCAGCAGCCAAAGGAGCGATGAGCAGTTCTTC
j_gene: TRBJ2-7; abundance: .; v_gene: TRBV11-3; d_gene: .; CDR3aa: CASSPGVIEQYF; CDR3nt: TGTGCCAGCAGCCCTGGAGTTATCGAGCAGTACTTC
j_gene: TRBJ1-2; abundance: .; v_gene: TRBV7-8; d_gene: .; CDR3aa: CASSLADSSYGYTF; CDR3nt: TGTGCCAGCAGCTTAGCGGACAGTAGCTATGGCTACACCTTC
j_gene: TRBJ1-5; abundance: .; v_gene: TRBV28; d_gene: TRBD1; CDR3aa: CATQLRQGDQPQHF; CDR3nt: TGTGCCACCCAATTACGACAGGGGGATCAGCCCCAGCATTTT
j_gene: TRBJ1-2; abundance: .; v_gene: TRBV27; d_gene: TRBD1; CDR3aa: CASSLSGGGYTF; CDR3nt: TGTGCCAGCAGTTTGTCAGGGGGCGGCTACACCTTC
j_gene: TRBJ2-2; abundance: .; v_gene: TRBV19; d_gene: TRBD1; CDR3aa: CASSMVRGYRNTGELFF; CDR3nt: TGTGCCAGTAGTATGGTCAGGGGGTATAGAAACACCGGGGAGCTGTTTTTT
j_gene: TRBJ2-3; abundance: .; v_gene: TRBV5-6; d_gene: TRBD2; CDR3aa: CATSTEREGPDTQYF; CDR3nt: TGTGCCACCTCGACCGAGCGGGAGGGCCCAGATACGCAGTATTTT
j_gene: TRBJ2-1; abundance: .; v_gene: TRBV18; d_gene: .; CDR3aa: CASSLEWSQGEQFF; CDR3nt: TGTGCCAGCTCACTCGAGTGGTCCCAGGGTGAGCAGTTCTTC
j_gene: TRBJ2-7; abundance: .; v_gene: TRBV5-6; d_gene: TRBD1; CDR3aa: CASSRGGAYEQYF; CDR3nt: TGTGCCAGCAGCCGAGGGGGCGCCTACGAGCAGTACTTC
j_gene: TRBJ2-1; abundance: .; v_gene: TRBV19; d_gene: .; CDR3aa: CASSIRGAGYNEQFF; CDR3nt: TGTGCCAGTAGTATTAGGGGAGCTGGGTACAATGAGCAGTTCTTC
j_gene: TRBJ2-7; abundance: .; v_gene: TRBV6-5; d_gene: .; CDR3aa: CASSYSRGIEQYF; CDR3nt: TGTGCCAGCAGTTACTCCCGTGGCATCGAGCAGTACTTC
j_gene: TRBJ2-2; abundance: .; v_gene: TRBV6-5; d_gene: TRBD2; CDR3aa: CAIQRLAENTGELFF; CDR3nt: TGTGCCATCCAGAGACTAGCGGAGAACACCGGGGAGCTGTTTTTT
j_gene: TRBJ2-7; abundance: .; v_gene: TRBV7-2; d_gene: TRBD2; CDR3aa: CASSLPGGPEQYF; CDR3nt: TGTGCCAGCAGCTTACCGGGAGGGCCCGAGCAGTACTTC
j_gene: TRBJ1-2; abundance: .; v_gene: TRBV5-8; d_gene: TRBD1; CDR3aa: CASSLLGQGRGGYTF; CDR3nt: TGTGCCAGCAGCTTGTTGGGACAGGGGCGAGGGGGCTACACCTTC
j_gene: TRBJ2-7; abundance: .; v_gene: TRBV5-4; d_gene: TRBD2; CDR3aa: CASSPGRAKASYEQYF; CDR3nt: TGTGCCAGCAGCCCCGGGAGGGCCAAGGCCTCCTACGAGCAGTACTTC
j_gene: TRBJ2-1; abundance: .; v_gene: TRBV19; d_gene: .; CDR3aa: CASSRSGRYNEQFF; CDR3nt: TGTGCCAGTAGTAGGAGCGGACGTTACAATGAGCAGTTCTTC
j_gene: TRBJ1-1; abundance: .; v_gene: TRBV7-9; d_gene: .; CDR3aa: CASIQLREGGGLTEAFF; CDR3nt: TGTGCCAGCATCCAGCTGAGGGAGGGCGGGGGTTTGACTGAAGCTTTCTTT
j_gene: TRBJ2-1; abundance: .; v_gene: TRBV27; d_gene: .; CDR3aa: CATKARDVIDEQFF; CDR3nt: TGTGCCACTAAAGCGCGGGACGTAATAGATGAGCAGTTCTTC
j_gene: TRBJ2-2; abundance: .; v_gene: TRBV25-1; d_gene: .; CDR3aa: CASSEWGNTGELFF; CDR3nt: TGTGCCAGCAGTGAATGGGGTAACACCGGGGAGCTGTTTTTT
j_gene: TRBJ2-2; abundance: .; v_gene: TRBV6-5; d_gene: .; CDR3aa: CASEGGRNTGELFF; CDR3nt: TGTGCCAGCGAGGGGGGCCGGAACACCGGGGAGCTGTTTTTT
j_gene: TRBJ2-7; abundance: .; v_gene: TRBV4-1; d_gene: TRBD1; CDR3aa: CASSQGQGAYEQYF; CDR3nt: TGCGCCAGCAGCCAAGGACAGGGGGCTTACGAGCAGTACTTC
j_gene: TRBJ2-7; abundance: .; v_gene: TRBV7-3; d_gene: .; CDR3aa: CASSLSRPNEQYF; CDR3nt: TGTGCCAGCAGCTTATCTCGGCCTAACGAGCAGTACTTC
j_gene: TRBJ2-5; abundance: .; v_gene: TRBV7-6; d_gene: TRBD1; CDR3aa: CASSGDRGLWKETQYF; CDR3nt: TGTGCCAGCAGCGGGGACAGGGGGCTCTGGAAGGAGACCCAGTACTTC
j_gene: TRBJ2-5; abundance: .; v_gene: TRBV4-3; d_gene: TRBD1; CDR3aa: CASSRTGETQYF; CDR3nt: TGCGCCAGCAGCCGGACAGGGGAGACCCAGTACTTC
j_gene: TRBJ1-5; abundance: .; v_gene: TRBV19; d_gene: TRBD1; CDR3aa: CASTRDRGNQPQHF; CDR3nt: TGTGCCAGTACTCGGGACAGGGGGAATCAGCCCCAGCATTTT
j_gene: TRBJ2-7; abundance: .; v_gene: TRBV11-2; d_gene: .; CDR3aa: CASSLWSAGYEQYF; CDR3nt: TGTGCCAGCAGCCTTTGGTCGGCCGGGTACGAGCAGTACTTC
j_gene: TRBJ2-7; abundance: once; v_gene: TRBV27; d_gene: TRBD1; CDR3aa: CASSVAGTGRYEQYF; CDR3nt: TGTGCCAGCAGTGTAGCCGGGACAGGGAGGTACGAGCAGTACTTC
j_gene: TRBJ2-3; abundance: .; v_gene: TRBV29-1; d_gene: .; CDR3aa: CSVDGWEPYPDTQYF; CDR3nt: TGCAGCGTTGACGGGTGGGAGCCCTACCCAGATACGCAGTATTTT
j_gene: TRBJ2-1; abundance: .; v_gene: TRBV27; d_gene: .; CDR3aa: CASSSAGRYNEQFF; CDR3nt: TGTGCCAGCAGTTCGGCAGGGCGTTACAATGAGCAGTTCTTC
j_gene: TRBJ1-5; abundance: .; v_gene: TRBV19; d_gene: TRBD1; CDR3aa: CASKSLDRESQPQHF; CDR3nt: TGTGCCAGTAAGTCCCTTGACAGGGAGTCGCAGCCCCAGCATTTT